This T cell receptor beta chain was recovered during a study of T-cell reconstitution after alpha-beta-depleted transplantation in children. Unique molecular identifiers were built into the TCRbeta library. From the PCR reads, TCRdb called clonotypes with MiXCR, one entry per CDR3 protein. The profile shows roughly 500,000 distinct CDR3 sequences, about 11% of them singletons. This clonotype was counted between two and nine times. This sequence was found in a child under 10 years old with inherited bone marrow failure, due to receive a stem cell transplant. Sequencing used PBMCs, obtained before TCRalphabeta/CD19-depleted stem cell transplant.

CDR3 in amino acids: CASSYFDNGLAGVGEQFF. The CDR3 DNA is TGTGCCAGCAGTTACTTCGATAACGGACTAGCGGGAGTGGGTGAGCAGTTCTTC. The chain carries TRBV6-5 and TRBJ2-1, with TRBD2 matching 13 bases. The J segment lost 9 bases and the V segment lost 1 base, leaving 12 bases of the junction unmatched. The CDR3 loop spans 18 amino acids. Per the germline V gene, CDR1 is MNHEY and CDR2 is SVGAGI.